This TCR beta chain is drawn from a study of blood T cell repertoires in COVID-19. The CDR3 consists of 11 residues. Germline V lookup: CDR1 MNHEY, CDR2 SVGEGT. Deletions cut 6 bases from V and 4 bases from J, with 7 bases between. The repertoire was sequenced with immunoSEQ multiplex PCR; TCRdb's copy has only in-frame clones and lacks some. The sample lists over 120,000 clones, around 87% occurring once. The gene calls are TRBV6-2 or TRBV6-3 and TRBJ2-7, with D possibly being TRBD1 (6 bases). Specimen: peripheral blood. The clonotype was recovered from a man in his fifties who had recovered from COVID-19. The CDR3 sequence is CASSRGYEQYF. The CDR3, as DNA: TGTGCCAGCAGCAGGGGTTACGAGCAGTACTTC.